These T cell receptor beta chains were read from a single sample in a study of T cell changes during pregnancy in multiple sclerosis. Only in-frame clones appear in the TCRdb table, and some are missing; sequencing was by immunoSEQ multiplex PCR. The sample has about 75,000 clones, about 93% seen once. The specimen was CD4+ T cells from peripheral blood mononuclear cells, collected before pregnancy. The receptors shown here come from a female donor with multiple sclerosis, enrolled in a pregnancy study. The CDR3 runs from the conserved cysteine through the conserved F or W. Each record gives: CDR3 protein, CDR3 DNA, V gene, clone size, D gene, J gene. The D gene is left open where the match is weak. Clone size is stated in some rows and not others, as once, few, many or a class when expanded.

CASSIRDSSGYTF TGCGCCAGCAGCATCCGGGACAGCAGTGGCTACACCTTC TRBV5-1 once TRBD1 TRBJ1-2
CSARLGGGYTF TGCAGTGCTAGATTAGGGGGCGGCTACACCTTC TRBV20-1 few TRBD1 TRBJ1-2
CASSLPGGLYNEQFF TGTGCCAGCAGCTTACCGGGAGGCCTCTACAATGAGCAGTTCTTC TRBV7-2 - TRBD2 TRBJ2-1
CASSSRTSGRPYF TGTGCCAGCAGCTCCAGGACTAGCGGGAGGCCGTACTTC TRBV5-6 - TRBD2 TRBJ2-7
CASSKDRTYQPQHF TGTGCCAGCTCGAAGGACAGGACTTATCAGCCCCAGCATTTT TRBV18 - TRBD1 TRBJ1-5
CASRGEGYTF TGTGCCAGCCGGGGGGAAGGCTACACCTTC TRBV19 - - TRBJ1-2
CASSLIQGQETQYF TGTGCCAGCAGCTTGATTCAGGGGCAAGAGACCCAGTACTTC TRBV5-4 once - TRBJ2-5
CASSWGRDMNTEAFF TGTGCCAGCAGTTGGGGACGGGACATGAACACTGAAGCTTTCTTT TRBV6-6 once - TRBJ1-1
CASSLAGGTDTQYF TGCGCCAGCAGCTTGGCCGGGGGCACAGATACGCAGTATTTT TRBV5-1 - - TRBJ2-3
CASSSVPEGDTQYF TGTGCCAGCAGCTCGGTCCCGGAGGGTGATACGCAGTATTTT TRBV7-9 - - TRBJ2-3
CSVENRLVTSTDTQYF TGCAGCGTTGAAAATCGACTAGTGACTAGCACAGATACGCAGTATTTT TRBV29-1 - - TRBJ2-3
CASRTTGMSNQPQHF TGTGCCAGCAGAACTACAGGGATGAGCAATCAGCCCCAGCATTTT TRBV2 once - TRBJ1-5
CASSHEGVPGELFF TGTGCCAGCAGCCACGAGGGTGTTCCCGGGGAGCTGTTTTTT TRBV2 - - TRBJ2-2
CASSLGTANSPLHF TGTGCCAGCAGCTTAGGGACAGCCAATTCACCCCTCCACTTT TRBV7-3 - TRBD1 TRBJ1-6
CASSQAPGQGVYEQFF TGCGCCAGCAGCCAGGCTCCGGGACAGGGGGTTTATGAGCAGTTCTTC TRBV4-1 - TRBD1 TRBJ2-1
CSVEGGPGQGAGNTIYF TGCAGCGTTGAAGGGGGACCGGGACAGGGGGCTGGAAACACCATATATTTT TRBV29-1 - TRBD1 TRBJ1-3
CASSTRTGLGETQYF TGTGCCAGCAGTACTAGGACAGGCCTGGGAGAGACCCAGTACTTC TRBV2 - TRBD1 TRBJ2-5
CASSFNRQTNYGYTF TGCGCCAGCAGCTTTAATCGTCAGACTAACTATGGCTACACCTTC TRBV5-1 - - TRBJ1-2
CASSLVQDGYTF TGTGCCAGCAGCTTGGTACAGGATGGCTACACCTTC TRBV5-6 - - TRBJ1-2
CASSEQGITEAFF TGTGCCAGCAGTGAACAGGGGATCACTGAAGCTTTCTTT TRBV2 - - TRBJ1-1
CASPSRGTGNYGYTF TGTGCCAGCCCTTCCCGCGGGACAGGAAACTATGGCTACACCTTC TRBV7-2 - TRBD1 TRBJ1-2
CASSSRLTSGAYEQYF TGTGCCAGCAGTTCCCGATTAACTAGCGGGGCCTACGAGCAGTACTTC TRBV28 - TRBD2 TRBJ2-7
CASRQGGEKLFF TGTGCCAGTCGGCAGGGAGGAGAAAAACTGTTTTTT TRBV2 - - TRBJ1-4
CASSDWLAGYTDTQYF TGTGCCAGCAGTGATTGGCTAGCGGGCTACACAGATACGCAGTATTTT TRBV6-1 - TRBD2 TRBJ2-3
CASSDGGAYNEQFF TGTGCCAGCAGTGACGGGGGGGCCTACAATGAGCAGTTCTTC TRBV6-4 - TRBD2 TRBJ2-1
CASSTGPSSGVNEQFF TGTGCCAGCAGCACCGGACCGTCCAGCGGGGTCAATGAGCAGTTCTTC TRBV7-2 - TRBD2 TRBJ2-1
CASSPEGFGKYEQYF TGTGCCAGCTCACCAGAAGGGTTCGGGAAGTACGAGCAGTACTTC TRBV18 - - TRBJ2-7
CASNESPQLPYGYTF TGTGCCAGTAACGAATCCCCACAGTTGCCCTATGGCTACACCTTC TRBV19 - - TRBJ1-2
CASSLLTGTGTYEQYF TGTGCCAGCAGCTTATTAACCGGGACTGGGACCTACGAGCAGTACTTC TRBV11-1 - - TRBJ2-7
CASSFGGINTGELFF TGTGCCAGCAGCTTTGGGGGGATTAACACCGGGGAGCTGTTTTTT TRBV7-8 once - TRBJ2-2
CSVRERVLTDTQYF TGCAGCGTAAGAGAGCGGGTACTCACAGATACGCAGTATTTT TRBV29-1 - - TRBJ2-3
CASSFRLAGLTTYEQYF TGTGCCAGCAGCTTCAGACTAGCGGGCCTGACCACCTACGAGCAGTACTTC TRBV11-2 - TRBD2 TRBJ2-7
CASSLRQGNTEAFF TGTGCCAGCAGCCTGAGACAGGGGAACACTGAAGCTTTCTTT TRBV6-1 once TRBD1 TRBJ1-1
CASSFSHPSGEQFF TGTGCCAGCAGTTTTAGCCACCCTAGCGGTGAGCAGTTCTTC TRBV28 - TRBD2 TRBJ2-1
CASSLERGGGSGANVLTF TGTGCCAGCAGCTTGGAGAGAGGCGGAGGCTCTGGGGCCAACGTCCTGACTTTC TRBV5-6 once - TRBJ2-6
CAISESEGSNYGYTF TGTGCCATCAGTGAGTCGGAGGGTTCTAACTATGGCTACACCTTC TRBV10-3 - - TRBJ1-2
CASSLRLAGEAEQYF TGTGCCAGCAGTCTTAGACTAGCGGGAGAGGCCGAGCAGTACTTC TRBV11-3 once TRBD2 TRBJ2-7
CAWSLGNGRSDTQYF TGTGCCTGGAGTTTGGGAAACGGGAGGTCGGATACGCAGTATTTT TRBV30 - TRBD2 TRBJ2-3
CASSPQGATQYF TGTGCCAGCAGTCCCCAAGGGGCCACCCAGTACTTC TRBV27 - - TRBJ2-5
CASSEAGTGKAIENIQYF TGTGCCAGCAGTGAAGCGGGGACAGGGAAAGCAATTGAAAACATTCAGTACTTC TRBV6-1 - TRBD1 TRBJ2-4
CASRHGTGGNEQFF TGTGCCAGCAGGCACGGGACAGGGGGCAATGAGCAGTTCTTC TRBV6-5 - TRBD1 TRBJ2-1
CASSLGAGTGETDTQYF TGTGCCAGCAGCTTAGGCGCCGGGACAGGGGAAACAGATACGCAGTATTTT TRBV7-6 - TRBD1 TRBJ2-3
CASSFEQPIQETQYF TGCGCCAGCAGCTTTGAACAGCCAATCCAAGAGACCCAGTACTTC TRBV5-1 - - TRBJ2-5